The rows below give T cell receptor beta chains drawn from one sample of a study of cytomegalovirus exposure and HLA in healthy donors. Sequenced by immunoSEQ multiplex PCR; TCRdb stores in-frame clones only, minus some. Here the sample spans 110,000 to 150,000 clones, roughly 80% being singletons. Sequenced input: PBMCs. The receptors were gathered from a woman aged 40-49 years in good health and CMV-seronegative. CDR3s include the opening cysteine and the closing phenylalanine or tryptophan. A D gene is named only where the DNA matches it firmly. Size values are once, few and many counts, or a class for expanded clones, and some rows have none.

TRBJ2-1 | NA | TRBD1 | TRBV29-1 | CSVVGQGASEQFF | TGCAGCGTTGTGGGACAGGGGGCTTCTGAGCAGTTCTTC
TRBJ1-3 | few | NA | TRBV5-1 | CASSLAWAGSGNTIYF | TGCGCCAGCAGCTTGGCCTGGGCTGGGTCTGGAAACACCATATATTTT
TRBJ2-4 | NA | TRBD2 | TRBV19 | CASSIGARSPSGAHIQYF | TGTGCCAGTAGTATAGGGGCGCGGAGTCCTAGCGGGGCGCACATTCAGTACTTC
TRBJ1-3 | NA | NA | TRBV30 | CAWSLGEENTIYF | TGTGCCTGGAGTTTGGGAGAGGAAAACACCATATATTTT
TRBJ1-2 | NA | NA | TRBV2 | CASRLDSYGYTF | TGTGCCAGCAGACTGGACAGCTATGGCTACACCTTC
TRBJ2-1 | NA | NA | TRBV19 | CASSIGGRGIYNEQFF | TGTGCCAGTAGTATAGGAGGGAGGGGGATCTACAATGAGCAGTTCTTC
TRBJ2-1 | NA | TRBD2 | TRBV5-4 | CASSSDVLAATYNEQFF | TGTGCCAGCAGCTCAGACGTACTAGCGGCCACCTACAATGAGCAGTTCTTC
TRBJ1-4 | NA | TRBD1 | TRBV10-1 | CASGRTGRNEKLFF | TGCGCCAGCGGGAGGACAGGCCGAAATGAAAAACTGTTTTTT
TRBJ2-1 | NA | TRBD2 | TRBV10-3 | CAISEYAREAHNEQFF | TGTGCCATCAGTGAGTATGCGCGGGAGGCCCACAATGAGCAGTTCTTC
TRBJ1-2 | NA | NA | TRBV18 | CASSPTSGANYGYTF | TGTGCCAGCTCACCCACTTCCGGAGCTAACTATGGCTACACCTTC
TRBJ1-3 | NA | NA | TRBV6-1 | CASDPGHTGGNTIYF | TGTGCCAGCGATCCGGGACATACAGGTGGAAACACCATATATTTT
TRBJ2-5 | NA | TRBD1 | TRBV5-1 | CASSRSGQPYQETQYF | TGCGCCAGCAGTAGGTCGGGACAGCCGTACCAAGAGACCCAGTACTTC
TRBJ2-7 | NA | TRBD1 | TRBV12-5 | CASGLLPGQGSF | TGTGCTAGTGGTTTGCTACCGGGACAGGGGTCCTTC
TRBJ1-5 | NA | TRBD1 | TRBV11-2 | CASSARAGTGDTQPQHF | TGTGCCAGCAGCGCCCGTGCGGGGACAGGGGATACTCAGCCCCAGCATTTT
TRBJ2-5 | NA | NA | TRBV5-1 | CASRVSGSYQETQYF | TGCGCCAGCAGGGTTAGCGGTAGTTACCAAGAGACCCAGTACTTC
TRBJ1-2 | NA | NA | TRBV27 | CASSYRGAVGYTF | TGTGCCAGCAGTTATCGGGGGGCGGTTGGCTACACCTTC
TRBJ1-1 | NA | NA | TRBV2 | CASLIDRNTEAFF | TGTGCCAGCCTTATAGACAGGAACACTGAAGCTTTCTTT
TRBJ1-1 | NA | NA | TRBV28 | CASSLFASTEAFF | TGTGCCAGCAGTTTATTCGCCAGCACTGAAGCTTTCTTT
TRBJ2-1 | NA | NA | TRBV5-1 | CASSTGSNEQFF | TGCGCCAGCAGTACAGGATCCAATGAGCAGTTCTTC
TRBJ2-3 | NA | TRBD1 | TRBV7-6 | CASSPPADRVTDTQYF | TGTGCCAGCAGCCCCCCGGCGGACAGGGTCACAGATACGCAGTATTTT
TRBJ2-7 | NA | TRBD1 | TRBV2 | CASRATGGGLYEQYF | TGTGCCAGCAGGGCAACAGGGGGTGGTTTGTACGAGCAGTACTTC
TRBJ2-7 | NA | TRBD2 | TRBV6-1 | CASSEGLTSGSYEQYF | TGTGCCAGCAGTGAAGGATTGACTAGCGGGAGCTACGAGCAGTACTTC
TRBJ1-3 | NA | NA | TRBV19 | CASTWGEAGNTIYF | TGTGCCAGTACCTGGGGAGAGGCTGGAAACACCATATATTTT
TRBJ2-3 | NA | NA | TRBV5-1 | CASSLATGTDTQYF | TGCGCCAGCAGCTTGGCCACGGGCACAGATACGCAGTATTTT
TRBJ2-3 | NA | NA | TRBV6-4 | CASSEAGASDTQYF | TGTGCCAGCAGTGAGGCGGGGGCCTCAGATACGCAGTATTTT
TRBJ2-1 | NA | TRBD2 | TRBV5-1 | CASSPGLAGGLTYNEQFF | TGCGCCAGCAGCCCGGGACTAGCGGGAGGCCTGACCTACAATGAGCAGTTCTTC